The T cell receptor (beta chain) described here comes from a study of cytotoxic CD8 clonotypes in ibrutinib-treated CLL. CDR1 is MNHNY, CDR2 SVGAGI, per germline (reference sequence). The CDR3 spans 11 residues. V was shortened by 7 bases and J by 0 bases, with 2 bases between the two germline ends. This clone was detected only once. Approximately 2 micrograms of genomic DNA from cryopreserved PBMCs went into TCR beta libraries. Sequencing was performed with immunoSEQ multiplex PCR; in TCRdb, only in-frame clones are kept and a portion is missing. This table has about 150,000 clones, roughly three quarters appearing once.

This sequence originates from a human donor with chronic lymphocytic leukemia. The specimen comprised PBMCs, sampled after 24 months of ibrutinib treatment. V usage is TRBV6-6 and J usage is TRBJ2-3, with D unclear. CDR3 protein: CASTSTDTQYF. The DNA for the CDR3 is TGTGCCAGCACTAGCACAGATACGCAGTATTTT.